The clone carrying this T cell receptor beta chain occurred once. From germline, CDR1 is GTSNPN and CDR2 SVGIG (reference sequence). The junction had 10 bases not matched to a gene; V was cut back by 2 bases and J by 1 base. This CDR3 spans 17 amino acids. Sample treatment: oral pan-JAK inhibitor, 5-10 mg twice daily. RNA extraction was followed by reverse transcription into cDNA, which acted as the sequencing template. Assay used: immunoSEQ multiplex PCR; TCRdb lists only in-frame clones, some missing. The repertoire holds a few hundred thousand clones, 35% to 40% seen once, with 0.48% in the top ten. The data belong to a study of CD8+ T cells in alopecia areata. Overall study context: Tofacitinib was given for 6 to 18 months, then stopped for 6 months.

Material: CD4+ T cells sorted from blood, obtained at approximately week 30, from a patient treated with tofacitinib. This TCR came from a human donor with alopecia areata. The V gene is TRBV30, the J gene TRBJ1-1; 10 bases match TRBD1. The CDR3 DNA reads as TGTGCCTGGAGTAGGGGGGACAGGGGCGCAAGGAACACTGAAGCTTTCTTT. Translated, it gives CAWSRGDRGARNTEAFF.